This TCR beta chain comes out of a study of T cells after yellow fever vaccination. Background on the study: Fractions containing few cells were prepared with SMART-Seq v4 Ultra Low Input.

MiXCR was run by TCRdb on the 5' RACE reads, yielding one entry per CDR3 protein. Among 200,000 to 250,000 distinct CDR3 sequences listed, less than 3.5% were seen once. This clonotype was counted only a few times. The sequencing here drew on CD4+ T cells sorted from PBMCs, taken 10 days after the yellow fever booster vaccination. The TCR originated in a man aged 18 to 30 who received the YFV17D yellow fever vaccine.

CDR3 region: CASSYSPGQYSNQPQHF. CDR3 nucleotide sequence: TGTGCCAGCAGTTACTCACCGGGACAGTATAGCAATCAGCCCCAGCATTTT. The V and J genes are TRBV6-6 and TRBJ1-5, with 7 bases aligning to TRBD1. The J segment lost 0 bases and the V segment lost 0 bases, leaving 5 bases of the junction unmatched. Per germline, CDR1 MNHNY and CDR2 SVGAGI (reference sequence). This CDR3 is built from 17 residues.